The clone carrying this T cell receptor beta chain was observed a handful of times. This sample stems from a study of glioma-infiltrating T cells after dendritic cell vaccination. Germline CDR1 reads SGHRS; CDR2 reads YFSETQ. The CDR3 has 13 amino acids. Between the trimmed V and J ends, which lost 5 bases and 1 base, there was a span of 9 bases. Generated by immunoSEQ multiplex PCR, the TCRdb table keeps only in-frame clones and is missing some. The data show about 95,000 clones, with about 84% seen just once and about 2.9% held by the top ten. The chain is built from TRBV5-1 and TRBJ2-5, with D hard to call. Sequences were derived from blood, sampled before dendritic cell vaccination. The clonotype originates from a human donor with glioblastoma. Here the CDR3 DNA reads TGCGCCAGCAGTTTAATAGCCCAAGAGACCCAGTACTTC. This encodes CASSLIAQETQYF.